The next 19 T cell receptor beta chains were all read from a single sample in a study of blood T cells in healthy people across ages. Using a J-beta primer mix together with a sample-barcoded 5' primer, a second PCR was run for roughly 6 to 12 cycles. TCRdb itself ran the 5' RACE reads through MiXCR, one entry per CDR3 protein. The sample holds about 1 million distinct CDR3 sequences, around 43% seen once. Material: blood. The receptors come from a woman aged 60 to 75 in good health.

This clonotype was seen a handful of times. The CDR3 sequence is CASSLVGLAATAPRDEQFF. In DNA form, the CDR3 reads TGTGCCAGCAGCTTAGTCGGACTAGCGGCCACAGCACCCAGGGATGAGCAGTTCTTC. The rearrangement joins TRBV7-2 to TRBJ2-1; 10 bases match TRBD2. With V trimmed by 1 base and J by 8 bases, 17 bases remained unmatched. Germline V gene lookup returns CDR1 SGHTA and CDR2 FQGNSA. This CDR3 is 19 amino acids long.

This clonotype was seen more than once but under ten times. J is TRBJ2-3 and V is TRBV20-1; D remains ambiguous. The CDR3 spans 15 residues. Germline values: CDR1 DFQATT, CDR2 SNEGSKA (reference sequence). V was clipped by 1 base and J by 1 base, with 12 bases between them. The CDR3, as DNA: TGCAGTGCTAGAGGAAAGAACGCCGGCACAGATACGCAGTATTTT. Translation gives CSARGKNAGTDTQYF.

The J gene is TRBJ1-5, the V gene TRBV15; possible D gene TRBD1, 5 bases. V gave up 5 bases and J gave up 3 bases, with 20 bases separating them. CDR3 size: 17 residues. CDR1 is LNHNV and CDR2 is YYDKDF in the germline V gene (reference sequence). CDR3 residues: CATSGYGTAGDNQPQHF. CDR3 coding DNA: TGTGCCACCAGCGGCTATGGGACCGCTGGGGACAATCAGCCCCAGCATTTT. Filled out from reference TRBV15 and TRBJ1-5, the complete variable domain reads DAMVIQNPRYQVTQFGKPVTLSCSQTLNHNVMYWYQQKSSQAPKLLFHYYDKDFNNEADTPDNFQSRRPNTSFCFLDIRSPGLGDTAMYLCATSGYGTAGDNQPQHFGDGTRLSIL.

Only one count was recorded for this clonotype. This chain links TRBV25-1 with TRBJ2-1; tentative D call: TRBD1 (6 bases). This CDR3 is 16 amino acids long. The V gene's germline CDR1 is MGHDK and CDR2 SYGVNS. V lost 2 bases to trimming and J lost 4 bases, with 15 bases between them. The CDR3 protein is CASSEDRSANYNEQFF. The CDR3 coding sequence is TGTGCCAGCAGTGAAGACAGGTCCGCAAATTACAATGAGCAGTTCTTC.

This clonotype turned up a few times. V gene TRBV5-1 combines with J gene TRBJ2-5; D might be TRBD1 or TRBD2, each matching 5 bases. Trimming pared 7 bases from V and 0 bases from J, leaving 19 bases between. Germline V gene data show CDR1 as SGHRS and CDR2 as YFSETQ. The length of the CDR3 is 16 residues. In DNA form, the CDR3 reads TGCGCCAGCTCCCGGGACGGAAGACTGTACCAAGAGACCCAGTACTTC. Protein: CASSRDGRLYQETQYF.

Comment on this clonotype: Its ends do not fully match the called genes, so a read error is possible. V is TRBV20-1 and J is TRBJ1-2; tentative D call: TRBD1 (5 bases). The CDR3 is 13 residues long. Germline V gene lookup returns CDR1 DFQATT and CDR2 SNEGSKA (reference sequence). Here the CDR3 reads CSAPRGRDYGYIF. CDR3 DNA sequence: TGCAGTGCGCCGCGGGGCAGGGACTATGGCTACATCTTC.

The chain joins TRBV6-4 to TRBJ2-1, with 7 bases aligning to TRBD2. The CDR3 totals 15 residues. Germline loops: CDR1 MRHNA, CDR2 SNTAGT. J gave up 6 bases and V 5 bases, and 10 bases lay outside the gene matches. CDR3 in DNA: TGTGCCAGCAGTTTGACTAGCCACATTCCCAATGAGCAGTTCTTC. This translates into CASSLTSHIPNEQFF.

The chain recombines TRBV20-1 with TRBJ2-5; TRBD2 agrees at 9 bases. This CDR3 spans 16 amino acids. Germline V gene sequence: CDR1 DFQATT, CDR2 SNEGSKA (reference sequence). V was pared by 3 bases and J by 11 bases, with 19 bases of the junction left unmatched. The chain's CDR3 is CSASSLAGSLFNEQYF. The CDR3 bases are TGCAGTGCTAGTAGCCTAGCGGGATCTCTTTTCAATGAGCAGTACTTC.

Concerning this clonotype itself: A read error may account for a junction end that differs from germline. This chain connects TRBV10-3 to TRBJ2-3; 7 positions agree with TRBD2. Per germline, CDR1 ENHRY and CDR2 SYGVKD. The CDR3 runs 16 residues. The CDR3 loop is CAISEAQRGRTDAQYF. The CDR3, as DNA: TGTGCTATCAGTGAGGCACAGCGGGGCCGCACAGATGCGCAGTATTTT.

In this sample, this clonotype turned up a few times. The rearrangement uses TRBV7-9 and TRBJ2-1, with TRBD2 matching 11 bases. The germline V gene has CDR1 SEHNR and CDR2 FQNEAQ (reference sequence). The CDR3 has 13 amino acids. Germline trimming cut 5 bases from V and 12 bases from J; bases unmatched to any gene: 6. The CDR3: CASSPGTSGAQFF. The CDR3 nucleotides are TGTGCCAGCAGCCCCGGGACTAGCGGCGCGCAGTTCTTC.

V usage is TRBV4-1 and J usage is TRBJ2-7; D is perhaps TRBD2 (6 bases). Per germline, CDR1 MGHRA and CDR2 YSYEKL. CDR3 length: 14 amino acids. With 0 bases removed from V and 7 bases from J, the gap between germline ends came to 13 bases. In DNA, the CDR3 is TGCGCCAGCAGCCAAGAAGGAGGGTTCAATGAGCAGTACTTC. Translation: CASSQEGGFNEQYF.

This clonotype was found a few times. The chain has TRBV20-1 and TRBJ2-5, with D perhaps TRBD2 (6 bases). This CDR3 spans 13 amino acids. Per germline, CDR1 DFQATT and CDR2 SNEGSKA (reference sequence). The CDR3 sequence: CRARDLREETQYF. CDR3 coding DNA: TGCAGGGCAAGGGACTTACGGGAAGAGACCCAGTACTTC.

DNA for the CDR3: TGTGCCAGCAGTTCTAGGGAGGATACGCAGTATTTT. Protein: CASSSREDTQYF. The chain employs TRBV27 and TRBJ2-3; D is perhaps TRBD2 (5 bases). The CDR3 length is 12 residues. Trimming pared 4 bases from V and 6 bases from J, leaving 8 bases between. Germline loops: CDR1 MNHEY, CDR2 SMNVEV (reference sequence).

This chain uses TRBV20-1 with TRBJ2-1; D ambiguous. Trimming took off 0 bases at V and 6 bases at J, with 9 bases between the two ends. The CDR3 contains 13 residues. Germline values: CDR1 DFQATT, CDR2 SNEGSKA (reference sequence). The CDR3, as DNA: TGCAGTGCTAGAGATATGGGAACCAATGAGCAGTTCTTC. Translating it yields CSARDMGTNEQFF.

This clonotype was detected only a few times. The chain carries TRBV7-9 and TRBJ2-3, with 7 bases that match TRBD1. The CDR3 totals 15 residues. The ends lost 3 bases at V and 6 bases at J; junction bases unmatched: 9. Germline V lookup: CDR1 SEHNR, CDR2 FQNEAQ (reference sequence). The CDR3 DNA is TGTGCCAGCAGCTTGATGACAGGGCTTGGGGATACGCAGTATTTT. Translating gives CASSLMTGLGDTQYF.

Note on this clonotype: A read error may account for a junction end that differs from germline. V and J are TRBV6-2 or TRBV6-3 and TRBJ2-5; D could derive from TRBD1 or TRBD2 (5 bases each). CDR3 length equals 15 residues. Germline CDR1 reads MNHEY; CDR2 reads SVGEGT. The CDR3 is CAGSPVEGRRETQYF. The CDR3 region has the DNA TGTGCCGGCAGCCCGGTTGAGGGGCGCAGAGAGACCCAGTACTTC.

The chain uses TRBV7-3 and TRBJ1-6; TRBD1 matches 7 bases. Germline CDR1 is SGHTA and CDR2 is FQGTGA. Losses at the gene ends were 2 bases for V and 10 bases for J; bases not matched to a gene: 5. There are 14 residues in the CDR3. The CDR3 nucleotides read TGTGCCAGCAGCTTATACAGGGGCGGCTCACCCCTCCACTTT. It codes for CASSLYRGGSPLHF.

This clonotype was counted a few times. The chain is built from TRBV18 and TRBJ2-7, with 7 nucleotides matching TRBD2. The CDR3 sequence is 15 residues long. Germline loops: CDR1 KGHSH, CDR2 LQKENI. V lost 5 bases to trimming and J lost 1 base; unmatched junction nucleotides: 8. The CDR3 spells CASSSSGAPSYEQYF. CDR3 sequence (DNA): TGTGCCAGCTCATCTAGCGGAGCCCCTTCCTACGAGCAGTACTTC.

V and J are TRBV7-9 and TRBJ2-5; D unresolved. Trimming took off 2 bases at V and 0 bases at J, with 7 bases between the two ends. CDR1 is SEHNR, CDR2 FQNEAQ, per germline (reference sequence). The CDR3 runs 14 residues. The CDR3 coding sequence is TGTGCCAGCAGCTTATCTCGGGACCAAGAGACCCAGTACTTC. Protein product: CASSLSRDQETQYF.